Below, 17 T cell receptor beta chains from the same sample are listed, as sequenced in a study of cytomegalovirus exposure and HLA in healthy donors. The data were produced by immunoSEQ multiplex PCR, yet TCRdb's version contains in-frame clones alone and is incomplete. The sample records roughly 150,000 clones, roughly 80% being singletons. What was sequenced was PBMCs. The receptors derive from a man under 40 in good health and CMV-seropositive.

This chain joins TRBV2 and TRBJ1-5; D might be TRBD1 (6 bases). The ends were cut back, 2 bases at V and 5 bases at J, with 10 bases in the middle. The CDR3 has 14 residues. Germline V gene lookup returns CDR1 SNHLY and CDR2 FYNNEI. The CDR3 nucleotides are TGTGCCAGCAGTGAATCAGGGGTCTATCAGCCCCAGCATTTT. It specifies CASSESGVYQPQHF.

The chain carries TRBV6-6 and TRBJ2-3, with 13 bases identical to TRBD2. V shed 6 bases, J shed 5 bases, and the junction held 8 bases outside the gene matches. The V gene's germline CDR1 is MNHNY and CDR2 SVGAGI (reference sequence). This CDR3 contains 16 residues. CDR3 bases: TGTGCCAGCAGAAAACTAGCGGGGGGGCTTGTAGATACGCAGTATTTT. The encoded protein is CASRKLAGGLVDTQYF.

The chain recombines TRBV18 with TRBJ2-3; the match to TRBD2 covers 11 bases. The CDR3 has 17 amino acids. The V gene end was trimmed by 0 bases and the J gene end by 5 bases; junction bases not matched to a gene: 7. The germline V gene has CDR1 KGHSH and CDR2 LQKENI. This chain's CDR3 is CASSPPGTSGGKDTQYF. The CDR3 DNA sequence: TGTGCCAGCTCACCACCGGGCACTAGCGGGGGCAAAGATACGCAGTATTTT. The whole variable domain, remainder taken from reference TRBV18 and TRBJ2-3, is NAGVMQNPRHLVRRRGQEARLRCSPMKGHSHVYWYRQLPEEGLKFMVYLQKENIIDESGMPKERFSAEFPKEGPSILRIQQVVRGDSAAYFCASSPPGTSGGKDTQYFGPGTRLTVL.

Here the CDR3 reads CASSIVGRGDYEQYF. The CDR3 bases are TGTGCCAGTAGTATAGTTGGCAGGGGGGACTACGAGCAGTACTTC. This chain joins TRBV19 and TRBJ2-7; the D gene is possibly TRBD1 (7 bases). The CDR3 is made up of 15 amino acids. CDR1 LNHDA and CDR2 SQIVND come from the germline V gene (reference sequence). Trimming took off 1 base at V and 3 bases at J, with 13 bases between the two ends.

This rearrangement joins TRBV18 to TRBJ2-1, with a possible D match to TRBD1 (6 bases). The CDR3 runs 15 residues. Germline V gives CDR1 KGHSH, CDR2 LQKENI. Deletions cut 2 bases from V and 1 base from J, with 9 bases between. In DNA form, the CDR3 reads TGTGCCAGCTCACCAACAAGGGGGTCCTACAATGAGCAGTTCTTC. This translates into CASSPTRGSYNEQFF.

The gene calls are TRBV5-1 and TRBJ2-7, with 9 nucleotides matching TRBD1. The CDR3 is made up of 13 amino acids. With 6 bases clipped from V and 5 bases from J, the junction kept 6 bases outside the gene matches. Germline V lookup: CDR1 SGHRS, CDR2 YFSETQ. The CDR3 spells CASKMGQGDEQYF. The CDR3 region has the DNA TGCGCCAGCAAGATGGGACAGGGAGACGAGCAGTACTTC.

V is TRBV11-2 and J is TRBJ2-5; the D is unclear. In germline, CDR1 is SGHAT, CDR2 FQNNGV. There are 12 residues in the CDR3. The V end lost 5 bases, the J end lost 5 bases, and 9 bases lay between the germline ends. The CDR3 reads CASSALQETQYF. CDR3 nucleotide sequence: TGTGCCAGCAGCGCCTTGCAGGAGACCCAGTACTTC.

This clone has a single count. The chain recombines TRBV19 with TRBJ1-1, with D perhaps TRBD1 (5 bases). The ends were cut back, 2 bases at V and 4 bases at J, with 8 bases in the middle. Germline assignment: CDR1 LNHDA and CDR2 SQIVND (reference sequence). CDR3 length equals 13 residues. In DNA, the CDR3 is TGTGCCAGTAGTATACAGGGTAGCACTGAAGCTTTCTTT. Translated, it gives CASSIQGSTEAFF.

The gene calls are TRBV5-6 and TRBJ2-3, with 9 bases identical to TRBD1. CDR3 length equals 14 residues. Germline trimming cut 4 bases from V and 4 bases from J; bases unmatched to any gene: 4. Germline V lookup: CDR1 SGHDT, CDR2 YYEEEE. CDR3 protein: CASSPGQGADTQYF. As DNA, the CDR3 is TGTGCCAGCAGCCCGGGACAGGGTGCAGATACGCAGTATTTT.

A word on this clone: The sample contains more than one DNA sequence encoding this CDR3. Here the CDR3 DNA reads TGCGCCAGCAGCCAGGTTCAGGGTAGCTACGAGCAGTACTTC. Amino acid sequence: CASSQVQGSYEQYF. The chain carries TRBV4-1 and TRBJ2-7; D is possibly TRBD1 (5 bases). Trimming took 3 bases from V and 3 from J, leaving 12 bases between them. Per germline, CDR1 MGHRA and CDR2 YSYEKL. CDR3 length: 14 amino acids.

The chain has TRBV5-1 and TRBJ1-5; 7 bases fit TRBD1. V dropped 4 bases and J dropped 1; count of bases not matched to a gene: 2. Germline CDR1 reads SGHRS; CDR2 reads YFSETQ. The CDR3 loop spans 14 amino acids. The CDR3 sequence: CASSPGQSNQPQHF. CDR3 nucleotides: TGCGCCAGCAGCCCGGGACAGAGCAATCAGCCCCAGCATTTT.

V usage is TRBV19 and J usage is TRBJ1-2; TRBD1 agrees at 7 bases. The V segment lost 8 bases and the J segment 4 bases; nucleotides outside the gene matches: 4. This CDR3 is built from 12 residues. Germline V lookup: CDR1 LNHDA, CDR2 SQIVND (reference sequence). The CDR3: CASYTGVYGYTF. CDR3 coding DNA: TGTGCCAGTTATACAGGGGTCTATGGCTACACCTTC. Looking up the rest from reference TRBV19 and TRBJ1-2 gives the full variable domain: DGGITQSPKYLFRKEGQNVTLSCEQNLNHDAMYWYRQDPGQGLRLIYYSQIVNDFQKGDIAEGYSVSREKKESFPLTVTSAQKNPTAFYLCASYTGVYGYTFGSGTRLTVV.

The chain has TRBV30 and TRBJ1-6; D gene ambiguous. Looked up from germline, CDR1 is GTSNPN and CDR2 is SVGIG (reference sequence). The V gene lost 2 bases and the J gene lost 6 bases, with 5 bases spanning the gap. CDR3 length equals 12 residues. CDR3 coding DNA: TGTGCCTGGAGTTGGCTTAATTCACCCCTCCACTTT. As protein: CAWSWLNSPLHF.

The V call is TRBV4-2, the J call TRBJ2-1, with TRBD1 matching 10 bases. CDR3 length: 15 residues. V lost 4 bases and J lost 6; bases outside the gene matches: 6. Per the germline V gene, CDR1 is LGHNA and CDR2 is YNFKEQ. The CDR3 DNA is TGTGCCAGCAGCCCGGGACAGGGGATCAGCAATGAGCAGTTCTTC. It specifies CASSPGQGISNEQFF.

The chain is built from TRBV5-6 and TRBJ2-1; D is undetermined. Germline loops: CDR1 SGHDT, CDR2 YYEEEE. V was cut by 4 bases and J by 10 bases, with 12 bases left in between. The CDR3 runs 12 residues. CDR3 sequence: CASSRMGQEQFF. DNA for the CDR3: TGTGCCAGCAGCCGTATGGGCCAAGAGCAGTTCTTC.

This chain connects TRBV4-3 to TRBJ2-5, with D perhaps TRBD2 (7 bases). This CDR3 is built from 14 residues. In germline, CDR1 is LGHNA, CDR2 YSLEER. V dropped 1 base and J dropped 5 bases, with 11 bases sitting between them. The CDR3 bases are TGCGCCAGCAGCCAAGGGAGGGGGGGGGAGACCCAGTACTTC. Translated: CASSQGRGGETQYF.

The sample holds one count of this clone. The rearrangement uses TRBV18 and TRBJ2-3, with D hard to call. This CDR3 is built from 12 residues. V dropped 3 bases and J dropped 2 bases, with 3 bases sitting between them. Per germline, CDR1 KGHSH and CDR2 LQKENI. CDR3 nucleotide sequence: TGTGCCAGCTCACCGTACACAGATACGCAGTATTTT. Translation gives CASSPYTDTQYF.